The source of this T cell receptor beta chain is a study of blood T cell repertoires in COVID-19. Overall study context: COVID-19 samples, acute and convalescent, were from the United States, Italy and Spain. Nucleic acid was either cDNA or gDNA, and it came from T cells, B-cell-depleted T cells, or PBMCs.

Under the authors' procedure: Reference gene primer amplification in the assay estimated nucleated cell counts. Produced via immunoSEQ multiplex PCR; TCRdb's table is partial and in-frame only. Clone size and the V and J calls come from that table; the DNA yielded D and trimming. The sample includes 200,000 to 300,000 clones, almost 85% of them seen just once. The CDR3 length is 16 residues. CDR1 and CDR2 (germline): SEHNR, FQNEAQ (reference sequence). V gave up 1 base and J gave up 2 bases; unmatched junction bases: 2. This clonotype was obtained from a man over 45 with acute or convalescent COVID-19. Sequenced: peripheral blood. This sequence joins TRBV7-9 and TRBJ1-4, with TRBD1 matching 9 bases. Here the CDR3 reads CASSLGDRDTNEKLFF. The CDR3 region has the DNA TGTGCCAGCAGCTTAGGGGACAGGGATACTAATGAAAAACTGTTTTTT.